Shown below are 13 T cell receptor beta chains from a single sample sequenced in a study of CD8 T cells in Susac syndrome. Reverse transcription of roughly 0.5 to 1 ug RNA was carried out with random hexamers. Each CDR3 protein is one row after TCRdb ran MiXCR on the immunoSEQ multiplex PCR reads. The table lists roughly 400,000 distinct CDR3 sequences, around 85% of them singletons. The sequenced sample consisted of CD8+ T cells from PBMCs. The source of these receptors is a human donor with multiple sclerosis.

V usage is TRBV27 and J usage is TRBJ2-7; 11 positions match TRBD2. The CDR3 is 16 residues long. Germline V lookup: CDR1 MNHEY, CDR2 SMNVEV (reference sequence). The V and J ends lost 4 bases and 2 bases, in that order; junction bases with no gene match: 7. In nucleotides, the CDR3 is TGTGCCAGCAGTTCAACAGCTAGCGGGAGGCCCTACGAGCAGTACTTC. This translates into CASSSTASGRPYEQYF.

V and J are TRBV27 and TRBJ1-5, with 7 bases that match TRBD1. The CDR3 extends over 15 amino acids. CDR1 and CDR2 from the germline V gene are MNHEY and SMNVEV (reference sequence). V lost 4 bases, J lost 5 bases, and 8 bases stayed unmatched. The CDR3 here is CASSSPGQEDQPQHF. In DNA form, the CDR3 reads TGTGCCAGCAGTTCCCCTGGACAGGAGGATCAGCCCCAGCATTTT.

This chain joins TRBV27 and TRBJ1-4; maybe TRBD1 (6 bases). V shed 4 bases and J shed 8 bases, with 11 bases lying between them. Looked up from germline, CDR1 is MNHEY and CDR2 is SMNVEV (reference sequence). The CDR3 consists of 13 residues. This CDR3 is CASSWGLGEKLFF. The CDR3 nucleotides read TGTGCCAGCAGTTGGGGGCTCGGGGAAAAACTGTTTTTT. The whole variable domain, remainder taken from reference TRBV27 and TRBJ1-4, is EAQVTQNPRYLITVTGKKLTVTCSQNMNHEYMSWYRQDPGLGLRQIYYSMNVEVTDKGDVPEGYKVSRKEKRNFPLILESPSPNQTSLYFCASSWGLGEKLFFGSGTQLSVL.

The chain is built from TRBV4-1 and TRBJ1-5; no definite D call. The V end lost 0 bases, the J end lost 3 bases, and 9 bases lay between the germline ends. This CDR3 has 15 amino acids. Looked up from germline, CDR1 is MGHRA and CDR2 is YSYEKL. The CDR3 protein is CASSQDGRNNQPQHF. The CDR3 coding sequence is TGCGCCAGCAGCCAAGATGGCCGGAACAATCAGCCCCAGCATTTT.

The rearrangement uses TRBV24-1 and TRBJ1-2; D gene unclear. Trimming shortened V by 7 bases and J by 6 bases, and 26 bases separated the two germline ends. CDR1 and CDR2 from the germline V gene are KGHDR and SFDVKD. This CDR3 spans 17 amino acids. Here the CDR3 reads CATRKNAPRYLLDGYTF. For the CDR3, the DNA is TGTGCCACCAGAAAAAACGCCCCGAGGTACCTCCTGGATGGCTACACCTTC.

The CDR3 loop is CASSLIQGPSTGELFF. In DNA form, the CDR3 reads TGTGCCAGCAGCTTAATACAGGGGCCGAGCACCGGGGAGCTGTTTTTT. The rearrangement joins TRBV5-5 to TRBJ2-2, with TRBD1 matching 7 bases. This CDR3 has 16 amino acids. With V trimmed by 2 bases and J by 4 bases, 8 bases remained unmatched. The V gene's germline CDR1 is SGHKS and CDR2 YYEKEE (reference sequence).

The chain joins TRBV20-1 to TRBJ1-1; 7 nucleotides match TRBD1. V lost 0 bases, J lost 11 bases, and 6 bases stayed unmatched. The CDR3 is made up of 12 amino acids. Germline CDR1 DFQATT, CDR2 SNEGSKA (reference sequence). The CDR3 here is CSARDIRDSAFF. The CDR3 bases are TGCAGTGCTAGAGATATCCGGGACAGCGCTTTCTTT.

CDR3 nucleotide sequence: TGCGCCAGCAGCCAAGGAGACGGCCCTGGAGAGCAGTACTTC. Encoded protein: CASSQGDGPGEQYF. V gene TRBV4-1 combines with J gene TRBJ2-7; D is uncertain. Trimming left V 1 base short and J 7 bases short, with 14 bases between. Germline loops: CDR1 MGHRA, CDR2 YSYEKL. This CDR3 contains 14 residues.

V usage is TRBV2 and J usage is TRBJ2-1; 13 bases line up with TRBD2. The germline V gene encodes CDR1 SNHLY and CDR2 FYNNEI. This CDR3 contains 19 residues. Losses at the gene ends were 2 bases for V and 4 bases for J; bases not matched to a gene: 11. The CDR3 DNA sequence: TGTGCCAGCAGTGAAACACCGGGACTAGCGGGACCGAGTTACAATGAGCAGTTCTTC. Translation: CASSETPGLAGPSYNEQFF.

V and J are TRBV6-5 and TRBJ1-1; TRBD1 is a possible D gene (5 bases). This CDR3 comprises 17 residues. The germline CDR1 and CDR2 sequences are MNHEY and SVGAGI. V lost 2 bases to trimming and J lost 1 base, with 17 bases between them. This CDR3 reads CASSYIPGPYSNTEAFF. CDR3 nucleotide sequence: TGTGCCAGCAGTTACATCCCGGGGCCTTATTCGAACACTGAAGCTTTCTTT.

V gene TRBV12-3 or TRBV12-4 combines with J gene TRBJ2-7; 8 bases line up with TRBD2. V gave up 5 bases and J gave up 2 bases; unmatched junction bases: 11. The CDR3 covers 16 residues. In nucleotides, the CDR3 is TGTGCCAGCAGTCCAACGTCCCTAGCGGGCACCTACGAGCAGTACTTC. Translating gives CASSPTSLAGTYEQYF.

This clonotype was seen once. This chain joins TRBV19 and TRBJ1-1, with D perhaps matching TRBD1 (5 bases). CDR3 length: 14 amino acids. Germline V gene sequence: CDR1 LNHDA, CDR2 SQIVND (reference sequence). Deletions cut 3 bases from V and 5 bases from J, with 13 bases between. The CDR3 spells CASSIVPGSTEAFF. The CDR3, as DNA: TGTGCCAGTAGTATTGTTCCAGGGTCGACTGAAGCTTTCTTT.

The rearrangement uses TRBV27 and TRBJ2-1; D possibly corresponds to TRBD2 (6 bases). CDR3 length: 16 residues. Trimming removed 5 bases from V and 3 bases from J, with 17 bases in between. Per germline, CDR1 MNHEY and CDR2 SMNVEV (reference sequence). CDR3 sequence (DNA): TGTGCCAGCAGTCCCTCATGGGCGGGACTCTACAATGAGCAGTTCTTC. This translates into CASSPSWAGLYNEQFF.